This TCR beta chain was retrieved from a study of cytomegalovirus exposure and HLA in healthy donors. This clone was seen only once. Its specificity is not known. PCR employed 60 Vbeta and 13 Jbeta primers. Produced via immunoSEQ multiplex PCR; TCRdb's table is partial and in-frame only. Among a few hundred thousand clones listed, 85% to 95% were seen once. Whole-study findings and limits: As a later analysis revealed, most CMV-associated TCR beta chains appeared HLA-restricted.

Sequenced sample: PBMCs. The sequence was obtained from a girl aged 2 to 9 in good health and CMV-seronegative.

The CDR3 coding sequence is TGTGCCAGCAGTGAAGGACAGGCCAATTCACCCCTCCACTTT. Its translation: CASSEGQANSPLHF. This chain links TRBV6-1 with TRBJ1-6; D perhaps matches TRBD1 (6 bases). Trimming took off 1 base at V and 7 bases at J, with 8 bases between the two ends. CDR1 and CDR2 from the germline V gene are MNHNS and SASEGT. CDR3 length: 14 residues.